These T cell receptor beta chains were read from a single sample in a study of T-cell memory formation after mild COVID-19. TCRdb analysed the 5' RACE reads with MiXCR anew, one entry per CDR3 protein. This sample yields about 420,000 distinct CDR3 sequences, of which less than 25% are seen a single time; approximately 14% belongs to the top ten. The sequenced material came from PBMCs or a T cell subset sorted from them (not recorded which). These receptors came from an adult woman who had mild COVID-19 (a few samples of this study predate the infection). Cell type and time point are not known. The CDR3 runs from the conserved cysteine through the conserved F or W. D genes are given only for firm matches. Size values are once, few and many counts, or a class for expanded clones, and some rows have none.

>TRBV20-1|NA|TRBJ2-1|NA
TGCAGTGCGGTTCCGGGACTCCCGAAATTAGAGCAGTTCTTC
CSAVPGLPKLEQFF
>TRBV7-6|NA|TRBJ2-7|TRBD2
TGTGCCAGCAGCTTGGGGCTAGCGGGAACTTCCTACGAGCAGTACTTC
CASSLGLAGTSYEQYF
>TRBV13|NA|TRBJ2-7|TRBD1
TGTGCCAGCAGCTTAGGGGGGACAGAGGTCCACGAGCAGTACTTC
CASSLGGTEVHEQYF
>TRBV6-5|NA|TRBJ2-3|TRBD2
TGTGCCAGCATGACTAGCGGGAGTAATACGCAGTATTTT
CASMTSGSNTQYF
>TRBV3-1|many|TRBJ2-7|NA
TGTGCCAGCAGCCAAGGCCCTGTATGGGCCAGGGTACTATCCTACGAGCAGTACTTC
CASSQGPVWARVLSYEQYF
>TRBV6-2/TRBV6-3|NA|TRBJ2-1|NA
TGTGCCAGCAGCACGCATAGCGATGGGGGGTACAATGAGCAGTTCTTC
CASSTHSDGGYNEQFF
>TRBV7-9|NA|TRBJ2-3|TRBD2
TGTGCCAGCAGCCTAGGAGTAGCGGGAGATACGCAGTATTTT
CASSLGVAGDTQYF
>TRBV29-1|NA|TRBJ2-3|NA
TGCAGCGTTGACGGGCAGGGCCCCACAGATACGCAGTATTTT
CSVDGQGPTDTQYF
>TRBV9|NA|TRBJ2-3|TRBD2
TGTGCCAGCAGCGTACCGACTAGCGGGGGGGTAGATACGCAGTATTTT
CASSVPTSGGVDTQYF
>TRBV19|NA|TRBJ1-2|TRBD1
TGTGCCAGTAGTAGGGGGGACAGGACAACTTATGGCTACACCTTC
CASSRGDRTTYGYTF
>TRBV4-2|few|TRBJ2-1|TRBD2
TGTGCCAGCAGCCAAGATTTAGCAGCGGGGGGGCGTGAGCAGTTCTTC
CASSQDLAAGGREQFF
>TRBV2|NA|TRBJ1-1|TRBD1
TGTGCCAGCCTACAACAGGGGGGGAGTGGCACTGAAGCTTTCTTT
CASLQQGGSGTEAFF
>TRBV4-3|few|TRBJ1-3|NA
TGCGCCAGCAGCCAAGATAGTAAAACTGGAAACACCATATATTTT
CASSQDSKTGNTIYF
>TRBV3-1|once|TRBJ2-3|NA
TGTGCCAGCAGCCAAGAATATCGTAGAACAGATACGCAGTATTTT
CASSQEYRRTDTQYF
>TRBV6-2/TRBV6-3|few|TRBJ2-7|NA
TGTGCCAGCAGCAACGACATGGGGGCCGACTACGAGCAGTACTTC
CASSNDMGADYEQYF
>TRBV7-3|few|TRBJ1-1|NA
TGTGCCAGCAGCCAGGGGTCCAACACTGAAGCTTTCTTT
CASSQGSNTEAFF
>TRBV18|NA|TRBJ1-1|TRBD1
TGTGCCAGCTCACTTAGACAGGGTGTCTCTCCTGAAGCTTTCTTT
CASSLRQGVSPEAFF
>TRBV7-9|few|TRBJ2-6|TRBD1
TGTGCCAGCAGCTCAAACCTCCGGGACAGGGCCTCTGGGGCCAACGTCCTGACTTTC
CASSSNLRDRASGANVLTF
>TRBV7-9|NA|TRBJ2-1|TRBD2
TGTGCCAGCAGCCCGAGCCTAGCGGAGGCCAATGAGCAGTTCTTC
CASSPSLAEANEQFF
>TRBV6-5|few|TRBJ1-1|NA
TGTGCCAGCAGTTGGGGACAACAGAACACTGAAGCTTTCTTT
CASSWGQQNTEAFF
>TRBV27|NA|TRBJ2-2|NA
TGTGCCAGCAGTCTTAGGGGGGCCCCGGGGGCTGGGGGTACCGGGGAGCTGTTTTTT
CASSLRGAPGAGGTGELFF
>TRBV7-9|many|TRBJ2-7|NA
TGTGCCAGCACCCGCCTCCGGAGCTCCTACGAGCAGTACTTC
CASTRLRSSYEQYF
>TRBV19|few|TRBJ2-7|NA
TGTGCCAGTAGTGTCGGGACAAGTAGCTCCTACGAGCAGTACTTC
CASSVGTSSSYEQYF
>TRBV7-2|few|TRBJ1-6|TRBD1
TGTGCCAGCAGCTTAGGTACAGGGGCCCCATATAATTCACCCCTCCACTTT
CASSLGTGAPYNSPLHF
>TRBV5-1|NA|TRBJ1-6|TRBD1
TGCGCCAGCAGCTTCTCCCCGGACAGGGGACATTCACCCCTCCACTTT
CASSFSPDRGHSPLHF
>TRBV29-1|many|TRBJ2-2|NA
TGCAGCGTCCGAGGGGGGACAAGGGACACCGGGGAGCTGTTTTTT
CSVRGGTRDTGELFF
>TRBV4-3|NA|TRBJ2-2|NA
TGCGCCAGCAGCCACGCCGGGGAGCTGTTTTTT
CASSHAGELFF
>TRBV2|NA|TRBJ1-1|NA
TGTGCCAGCAGTGAATCTAGACTCTCTGGAGAAGCTTTCTTT
CASSESRLSGEAFF
>TRBV6-5|few|TRBJ2-7|TRBD2
TGTGCCAGCAGTGCCTCGGGCAGCGGGAGCTCCTACGAGCAGTACTTC
CASSASGSGSSYEQYF
>TRBV15|NA|TRBJ2-7|NA
TGTGCCACCAGCAGAGGAACCTTCTACGAGCAGTACTTC
CATSRGTFYEQYF
>TRBV4-3|few|TRBJ2-7|TRBD2
TGCGCCAGCAGCCAAGATAAATCTAGCGGTGTCTACGAGCAGTACTTC
CASSQDKSSGVYEQYF
>TRBV7-8|NA|TRBJ1-2|NA
TGTGCCAGCAGCTTAGAATGGACTAATTCCCAATATGGCTACACCTTC
CASSLEWTNSQYGYTF
>TRBV5-1|NA|TRBJ2-2|TRBD2
TGCGCCAGCAGCTTGACAGTCCCGGGACTAGCTGGCACCGGGGAGCTGTTTTTT
CASSLTVPGLAGTGELFF
>TRBV7-2|NA|TRBJ2-7|TRBD2
TGTGCCAGCAGCCGGCAGCGGGAGTACGAGCAGTACTTC
CASSRQREYEQYF
>TRBV11-2|few|TRBJ2-4|TRBD1
TGTGCCAGCAGCTTAAAGGGGGCCGTTCAGAACATTCAGTACTTC
CASSLKGAVQNIQYF
>TRBV6-5|few|TRBJ2-1|TRBD2
TGTGCCAGCAGTCACGCTTTAGCGGGAGAGAGTGGAAATGAGCAGTTCTTC
CASSHALAGESGNEQFF
>TRBV5-1|many|TRBJ2-3|NA
TGCGCCAGCAGCTTGGCTTCGGGTCTGACTAGCACAGATACGCAGTATTTT
CASSLASGLTSTDTQYF
>TRBV6-6|few|TRBJ2-7|TRBD1
TGTGCCAGCTCAGACAGGGGGGTTGGAGAGCAGTACTTC
CASSDRGVGEQYF
>TRBV12-3/TRBV12-4|NA|TRBJ1-1|NA
TGTGCCAGCAAGGTCGGCTACACTGAAGCTTTCTTT
CASKVGYTEAFF
>TRBV12-3/TRBV12-4|NA|TRBJ2-3|TRBD2
TGTGCCAGCAGCCTCCCAGAAGCGGGAGGTGCGTATTTT
CASSLPEAGGAYF